This note documents a single T cell receptor (beta chain) sequence. The CDR3 is 16 amino acids. Trimming cost V 2 bases and J 1 base, with 15 bases left between them. CDR1 and CDR2 (germline): SGDLS, YYNGEE. These data come from a study of OX40 agonist ivuxolimab in advanced cancers. Some clones are missing from TCRdb's copy, which holds only in-frame ones; the method was immunoSEQ multiplex PCR. The sample includes 60,000 to 100,000 clones, roughly 91% seen only once; the top ten take roughly 0.22%. Exclusion applied to patients with autoimmune disease history or systemic immunosuppression. Sequences were derived from CD4+ or CD8+ T cells sorted from blood, sampled in a trial of the OX40 agonist ivuxolimab. The clonotype comes from an adult with an advanced solid tumor such as melanoma, head and neck, liver or kidney cancer. This sequence joins TRBV9 and TRBJ2-5; D may be TRBD1 (6 bases). CDR3 amino acids: CASSVGGQLSQETQYF. In DNA, the CDR3 is TGTGCCAGCAGCGTGGGCGGACAGCTCAGCCAAGAGACCCAGTACTTC.